This is a list of T cell receptor beta chains from one sample in a study of CD8 T cells in Susac syndrome. TCRdb independently ran MiXCR on the immunoSEQ multiplex PCR reads; one entry per CDR3 protein. Among about 210,000 distinct CDR3 sequences, 95% were seen once, and the ten largest hold roughly 0.1%. The sequencing sample was made of CD4+ T cells from PBMCs. All receptors derive from a human donor with multiple sclerosis. The CDR3 runs from the conserved cysteine through the conserved F or W. A row's size may be missing; if present it is once, few, many or a size class.

size	V	J	CDR3
NA	TRBV20-1	TRBJ2-1	CSARGAREGYNEQFF
NA	TRBV7-9	TRBJ2-5	CASNPSSETQYF
NA	TRBV12-3/TRBV12-4	TRBJ2-1	CASSTTPGVSGSRGGNEQFF
NA	TRBV27	TRBJ1-1	CASSPPRMNMNTEAFF
NA	TRBV15	TRBJ2-3	CATSRLSILRGTNTDTQYF
NA	TRBV27	TRBJ2-2	CASSLSRQNTGELFF
NA	TRBV20-1	TRBJ1-1	CSASETGRNTEAFF
NA	TRBV15	TRBJ1-1	CATSRGSGGKTEAFF
NA	TRBV20-1	TRBJ1-2	CSASARPGTAYGYTF
NA	TRBV20-1	TRBJ2-7	CSAGTGYEQYF
NA	TRBV2	TRBJ2-5	CASSRSSGSGEETQYF
few	TRBV7-2	TRBJ2-7	CASSPQYEQYF
NA	TRBV29-1	TRBJ2-7	CSVVATTYEQYF
few	TRBV2	TRBJ2-1	CASSVDNEQFF
NA	TRBV18	TRBJ2-7	CASSPGRAYEQYF
NA	TRBV9	TRBJ2-7	CASSGPGLASSYEQYF
NA	TRBV12-3/TRBV12-4	TRBJ1-1	CASSPGQANTEAFF
NA	TRBV29-1	TRBJ1-1	CSVEEGNTEAFF